Listed below are T cell receptor beta chains from one sample, sequenced in a study of OX40 agonist ivuxolimab in advanced cancers. Clones were sequenced by immunoSEQ multiplex PCR, and TCRdb holds only the in-frame ones, with some missing. This sample yields about 48,000 clones, of which approximately 86% are seen a single time; 1.5% to 2% belongs to the top ten. The sample was CD4+ or CD8+ T cells sorted from blood, taken in a trial of the OX40 agonist ivuxolimab. The receptors stem from an adult with an advanced solid tumor such as melanoma, head and neck, liver or kidney cancer. Each CDR3 is given with its conserved first and last residue. D genes are given only for firm matches. Some rows mark clone size as missing; the rest say once, few, many or name a class of expanded clone.

d_call j_call clone_size v_call cdr3_nt cdr3_aa
. TRBJ1-1 once TRBV21-1 TGTGCCTCCAGGCAGAAGAACACTGAAGCTTTCTTT CASRQKNTEAFF
. TRBJ1-5 once TRBV4-1 TGCGCCAGCAGCCAAGGTGGGACGAGCAATCAGCCCCAGCATTTT CASSQGGTSNQPQHF
. TRBJ1-3 . TRBV5-1 TGCGCCAGCAGCTTGCGCCCTACAAGGGCGGAAACTGGAAACACCATATATTTT CASSLRPTRAETGNTIYF
. TRBJ2-7 . TRBV6-5 TGTGCCAGCAGTTCACGGGGGAGCTACGAGCAGTACTTC CASSSRGSYEQYF
TRBD1 TRBJ2-3 . TRBV30 TGTGCCTGGTCACTGGGACAGGGCCTTGATACGCAGTATTTT CAWSLGQGLDTQYF
TRBD2 TRBJ2-1 . TRBV6-5 TGTGCCAGCAGTCGGACGACTAGCGGGAGAAATGAGCAGTTCTTC CASSRTTSGRNEQFF
. TRBJ1-2 . TRBV19 TGTGCCAGTAGTACGCCGGGTGAGAACTATGGCTACACCTTC CASSTPGENYGYTF
. TRBJ2-2 . TRBV5-1 TGCGCCAGCAGCCTCCGGGGTAGCCTCTCAAACACCGGGGAGCTGTTTTTT CASSLRGSLSNTGELFF
. TRBJ1-3 . TRBV7-2 TGTGCCAGCACCACCTCTACTGGATCTGGAAACACCATATATTTT CASTTSTGSGNTIYF
. TRBJ2-6 . TRBV2 TGTGCCAGCAGTGAAGCGTCAGGCTGGGCCAACGTCCTGACTTTC CASSEASGWANVLTF
TRBD2 TRBJ2-7 . TRBV29-1 TGCAGCGTTGCATTAGCGGGACGATACGAGCAGTACTTC CSVALAGRYEQYF
. TRBJ2-5 once TRBV10-3 TGTGCCATCAGTGAGTCGGGGCGGGGGCTCCAAGAGACCCAGTACTTC CAISESGRGLQETQYF
TRBD1 TRBJ1-2 few TRBV2 TGTGCCAGCAGTGAATCCCTTCTCTCTTTGTGGGGACAGGGTGACTATGGCTACACCTTC CASSESLLSLWGQGDYGYTF
. TRBJ2-7 . TRBV29-1 TGCAGCGTTAAACGGGGGACTGGCCCCTACGAGCAGTACTTC CSVKRGTGPYEQYF
. TRBJ2-5 . TRBV11-2 TGTGCCAGCAGCTTAGGCCTCACAGGGAGAGAGACCCAGTACTTC CASSLGLTGRETQYF
. TRBJ1-2 once TRBV29-1 TGCAGCGTTGAAGAAACCGCCGGTCTTGGCTACACCTTC CSVEETAGLGYTF
. TRBJ1-1 . TRBV6-5 TGTGCCAGCAGTAAGAACACTGAAGCTTTCTTT CASSKNTEAFF
. TRBJ2-3 . TRBV2 TGTGCCAGCAGGACCCCGCAGACCACAGATACGCAGTATTTT CASRTPQTTDTQYF
. TRBJ2-1 . TRBV11-3 TGTGCCAGCAGCTTAGCCCCGGGACTTAAATACAATGAGCAGTTCTTC CASSLAPGLKYNEQFF
. TRBJ2-6 . TRBV7-2 TGTGCCAGCAGCACGGGGACATCTGGGGCCAACGTCCTGACTTTC CASSTGTSGANVLTF
. TRBJ2-7 . TRBV15 TGTGCCACCAGCAGACTCGTATACTCCGAGCAGTACTTC CATSRLVYSEQYF
. TRBJ1-2 few TRBV7-9 TGTGCCAGCAGCCCGGGACGGAGCTATGGCTACACCTTC CASSPGRSYGYTF
. TRBJ2-7 . TRBV25-1 TGTGCCAGCAGTGCAACCGGGGTTAGTTACGAGCAGTACTTC CASSATGVSYEQYF
. TRBJ2-7 . TRBV2 TGTGCCAGCAGTGAACTCAGTCCGTACTTC CASSELSPYF
TRBD1 TRBJ1-2 once TRBV13 TGTGCCAGCAGCTCCTACGACAGGGCCCAGTATGGCTACACCTTC CASSSYDRAQYGYTF
. TRBJ1-5 . TRBV5-6 TGTGCCAGCAGCCGGGACGGGAACAGCTACAATCAGCCCCAGCATTTT CASSRDGNSYNQPQHF
TRBD1 TRBJ2-7 . TRBV7-2 TGTGCCAGCAGCTTAGCCTCCGGGACAGCTACCTACGAGCAGTACTTC CASSLASGTATYEQYF
. TRBJ2-7 . TRBV19 TGTGCCAGTAGTAAGGCTGGGGGAGACTACGAGCAGTACTTC CASSKAGGDYEQYF
. TRBJ2-6 . TRBV7-2 TGTGCCAGCAGCTGGACACCTCAGTCTGGGGCCAACGTCCTGACTTTC CASSWTPQSGANVLTF
TRBD1 TRBJ1-3 . TRBV9 TGTGCCAGCAGCGCCACTATTGGCGGGACAGGGAAAGCTGGAAACACCATATATTTT CASSATIGGTGKAGNTIYF
. TRBJ1-2 few TRBV5-4 TGTGCCAGCAGCTCATGGGGGGCTATTGGCTACACCTTC CASSSWGAIGYTF
. TRBJ1-1 . TRBV19 TGTGCCAGTAGTATGAAAGGGGCCACTGAAGCTTTCTTT CASSMKGATEAFF
TRBD1 TRBJ1-5 . TRBV19 TGTGCCAGTAGAACATCCGGGACAGGAGGTAATCAGCCCCAGCATTTT CASRTSGTGGNQPQHF
TRBD2 TRBJ2-5 . TRBV5-1 TGCGCCAGCAGCGGCGGCGGGGGGCAAGAGACCCAGTACTTC CASSGGGGQETQYF
TRBD2 TRBJ2-2 . TRBV5-1 TGCGCCAGCAGCCCCGGACTAGGAGGTGGAAAATACACCGGGGAGCTGTTTTTT CASSPGLGGGKYTGELFF
TRBD1 TRBJ2-7 . TRBV6-5 TGTGCCAGCAGCCGTCCGGGACAGGGAACTTACGAGCAGTACTTC CASSRPGQGTYEQYF